This T cell receptor (beta chain) was identified during a study of neurological immune-mediated disorders. The germline gives CDR1 SNHLY, CDR2 FYNNEI. The V end lost 3 bases, the J end lost 7 bases, and 12 bases lay between the germline ends. The CDR3 is 13 residues long. One entry per CDR3 protein results from TCRdb running MiXCR on the 5' RACE reads. Of roughly 27,000 distinct CDR3 sequences in the sample, about 2.5% were seen once. In its sample, this clonotype is medium-sized (0.01 to 0.1%). The sequenced sample consisted of PBMCs. The chain recombines TRBV2 with TRBJ1-2; maybe TRBD1 (5 bases). The source of this sequence is a woman aged 45-60 years with multiple sclerosis. CDR3 DNA: TGTGCCAGCAGTGACAGGGTATTGGGTGGCTACACCTTC. Amino acids: CASSDRVLGGYTF.